The present T cell receptor beta chain was sequenced within a study of T cell responses to AZD1222 COVID-19 vaccine. General study points: Most donors were white British, females outnumbered males, and clonal diversity was possibly underestimated.

Generated by immunoSEQ multiplex PCR, the TCRdb table keeps only in-frame clones and is missing some. Of more than 130,000 clones in the sample, about nine tenths were seen once. Looked up from germline, CDR1 is SQVTM and CDR2 is ANQGSEA. The CDR3 is made up of 13 amino acids. V shed 7 bases and J shed 0 bases, with 12 bases lying between them. As regards this clone: Its antigen is undetermined.

The TCR comes from an adult in good health. The starting material was peripheral blood, obtained on day 0 of AZD1222 vaccination. This sequence joins TRBV29-1 and TRBJ1-1; D call uncertain. In DNA form, the CDR3 reads TGCAGCGCCTCAGGAGAGATGAACACTGAAGCTTTCTTT. This translates into CSASGEMNTEAFF. The full variable domain, with the rest looked up from reference TRBV29-1 and TRBJ1-1, is SAVISQKPSRDICQRGTSLTIQCQVDSQVTMMFWYRQQPGQSLTLIATANQGSEATYESGFVIDKFPISRPNLTFSTLTVSNMSPEDSSIYLCSASGEMNTEAFFGQGTRLTVV.